The rows below give T cell receptor beta chains drawn from one sample of a study of CD8 T cells in ankylosing spondylitis. TCRdb called the 5' RACE reads again in MiXCR, with one record for every CDR3 protein. Of over 100,000 distinct CDR3 sequences in the sample, over 9.5% were seen once. Sequencing used blood, either unsorted or a sorted T cell fraction (not recorded which). All receptors come from a female donor with ankylosing spondylitis or in good health (not recorded which). CDR3s include the opening cysteine and the closing phenylalanine or tryptophan. D genes are given only for firm matches. Rows may omit the clone size; those that give it use once, few, many or a size class.

clone_size: many; d_call: .; v_call: TRBV7-2; j_call: TRBJ1-5; cdr3_aa: CASSSRWGVDQPQHF; cdr3_nt: TGTGCCAGCAGCTCTCGGTGGGGGGTGGATCAGCCCCAGCATTTT
clone_size: many; d_call: TRBD2; v_call: TRBV24-1; j_call: TRBJ2-2; cdr3_aa: CATSFASGSPGELFF; cdr3_nt: TGTGCCACCAGTTTTGCTAGCGGGAGTCCCGGGGAGCTGTTTTTT
clone_size: many; d_call: .; v_call: TRBV7-2; j_call: TRBJ2-1; cdr3_aa: CASSLLGVANNEQFF; cdr3_nt: TGTGCCAGCAGCTTATTGGGGGTGGCCAACAATGAGCAGTTCTTC
clone_size: many; d_call: TRBD1; v_call: TRBV5-1; j_call: TRBJ1-4; cdr3_aa: CASSQGQGTEKLFF; cdr3_nt: TGCGCCAGCAGCCAGGGACAGGGGACTGAAAAACTGTTTTTT
clone_size: many; d_call: .; v_call: TRBV5-6; j_call: TRBJ1-6; cdr3_aa: CASSLALRSPLHF; cdr3_nt: TGTGCCAGCAGCTTGGCCTTGAGATCACCCCTCCACTTT
clone_size: many; d_call: .; v_call: TRBV28; j_call: TRBJ1-5; cdr3_aa: CASTTGINQPQHF; cdr3_nt: TGTGCCAGCACGACGGGGATTAATCAGCCCCAGCATTTT
clone_size: many; d_call: .; v_call: TRBV20-1; j_call: TRBJ1-3; cdr3_aa: CSARAVSSSGNTIYF; cdr3_nt: TGCAGTGCTAGAGCGGTATCGAGCTCTGGAAACACCATATATTTT
clone_size: few; d_call: TRBD2; v_call: TRBV4-1; j_call: TRBJ2-3; cdr3_aa: CASSQVPTSGGRDTQYF; cdr3_nt: TGCGCCAGCAGCCAAGTGCCGACTAGCGGGGGCCGGGATACGCAGTATTTT
clone_size: many; d_call: TRBD1; v_call: TRBV5-1; j_call: TRBJ2-4; cdr3_aa: CASSEGTGGKNIQYF; cdr3_nt: TGCGCCAGCAGCGAAGGGACAGGCGGCAAAAACATTCAGTACTTC
clone_size: many; d_call: .; v_call: TRBV12-3/TRBV12-4; j_call: TRBJ2-3; cdr3_aa: CASSSRQAPYTDTQYF; cdr3_nt: TGTGCCAGCAGTTCAAGACAGGCTCCTTACACAGATACGCAGTATTTT
clone_size: many; d_call: .; v_call: TRBV6-5; j_call: TRBJ1-1; cdr3_aa: CASSYSRGTEAFF; cdr3_nt: TGTGCCAGCAGTTACTCCCGGGGGACTGAAGCTTTCTTT
clone_size: few; d_call: .; v_call: TRBV7-9; j_call: TRBJ2-1; cdr3_aa: CASSWAASRVPNEQFF; cdr3_nt: TGTGCCAGCAGCTGGGCAGCCTCCCGGGTCCCCAATGAGCAGTTCTTC
clone_size: many; d_call: .; v_call: TRBV5-1; j_call: TRBJ2-2; cdr3_aa: CASSLGSPSRELFF; cdr3_nt: TGCGCCAGCAGCTTGGGTAGTCCCAGCCGGGAGCTGTTTTTT
clone_size: many; d_call: .; v_call: TRBV18; j_call: TRBJ2-1; cdr3_aa: CASSPQGEDNEQFF; cdr3_nt: TGTGCCAGCTCACCACAGGGGGAGGACAATGAGCAGTTCTTC
clone_size: few; d_call: .; v_call: TRBV5-1; j_call: TRBJ2-3; cdr3_aa: CASSPVGQSTDTQYF; cdr3_nt: TGCGCCAGCAGCCCAGTTGGACAGAGCACAGATACGCAGTATTTT
clone_size: many; d_call: .; v_call: TRBV3-1; j_call: TRBJ2-5; cdr3_aa: CASSQALETQYF; cdr3_nt: TGTGCCAGCAGCCAAGCCCTAGAGACCCAGTACTTC
clone_size: many; d_call: TRBD1; v_call: TRBV7-9; j_call: TRBJ1-2; cdr3_aa: CASSSDRAGYGYTF; cdr3_nt: TGTGCCAGCAGCTCCGACAGGGCAGGCTATGGCTACACCTTC
clone_size: many; d_call: .; v_call: TRBV6-4; j_call: TRBJ1-4; cdr3_aa: CASRIVATNEKLFF; cdr3_nt: TGTGCCAGCAGGATAGTTGCAACTAATGAAAAACTGTTTTTT
clone_size: .; d_call: .; v_call: TRBV3-1; j_call: TRBJ1-1; cdr3_aa: CASSQGDGFEAFF; cdr3_nt: TGTGCCAGCAGCCAAGGAGACGGCTTTGAAGCTTTCTTT
clone_size: .; d_call: .; v_call: TRBV29-1; j_call: TRBJ2-1; cdr3_aa: CSVAISFNEQFF; cdr3_nt: TGCAGCGTTGCAATATCCTTCAATGAGCAGTTCTTC
clone_size: many; d_call: TRBD2; v_call: TRBV18; j_call: TRBJ2-1; cdr3_aa: CASSPGLADNEQFF; cdr3_nt: TGTGCCAGCTCACCCGGACTAGCGGACAATGAGCAGTTCTTC
clone_size: many; d_call: TRBD1; v_call: TRBV6-1; j_call: TRBJ2-3; cdr3_aa: CASSLQGAGTDTQYF; cdr3_nt: TGTGCCAGCAGCCTACAGGGGGCTGGCACAGATACGCAGTATTTT
clone_size: many; d_call: .; v_call: TRBV20-1; j_call: TRBJ2-5; cdr3_aa: CSASREETQYF; cdr3_nt: TGCAGTGCTAGTAGGGAAGAGACCCAGTACTTC
clone_size: many; d_call: .; v_call: TRBV20-1; j_call: TRBJ1-6; cdr3_aa: CSASAGDLGAPLHF; cdr3_nt: TGCAGTGCTAGCGCAGGGGACTTGGGGGCACCCCTCCACTTT
clone_size: many; d_call: .; v_call: TRBV5-1; j_call: TRBJ1-1; cdr3_aa: CASSTRTANTEAFF; cdr3_nt: TGCGCCAGCAGCACCAGGACAGCCAACACTGAAGCTTTCTTT
clone_size: many; d_call: .; v_call: TRBV5-1; j_call: TRBJ2-3; cdr3_aa: CASRASGTDTQYF; cdr3_nt: TGCGCCAGCAGAGCCTCGGGAACAGATACGCAGTATTTT
clone_size: many; d_call: .; v_call: TRBV12-3/TRBV12-4; j_call: TRBJ2-2; cdr3_aa: CASSFRGPGELFF; cdr3_nt: TGTGCCAGCAGTTTTAGGGGCCCCGGGGAGCTGTTTTTT